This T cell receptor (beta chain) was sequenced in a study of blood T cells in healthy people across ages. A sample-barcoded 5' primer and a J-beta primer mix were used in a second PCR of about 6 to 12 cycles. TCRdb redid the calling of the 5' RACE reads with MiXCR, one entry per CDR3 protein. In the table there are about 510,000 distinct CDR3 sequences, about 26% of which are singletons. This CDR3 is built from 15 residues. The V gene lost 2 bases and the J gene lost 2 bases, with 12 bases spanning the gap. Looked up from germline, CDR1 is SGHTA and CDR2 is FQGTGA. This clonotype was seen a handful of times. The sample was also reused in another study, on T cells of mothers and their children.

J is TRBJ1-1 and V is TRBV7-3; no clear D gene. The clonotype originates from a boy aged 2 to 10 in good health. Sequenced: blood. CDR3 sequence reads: CASSLSAVTNTEAFF. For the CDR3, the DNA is TGTGCCAGCAGCTTATCTGCCGTGACCAACACTGAAGCTTTCTTT.